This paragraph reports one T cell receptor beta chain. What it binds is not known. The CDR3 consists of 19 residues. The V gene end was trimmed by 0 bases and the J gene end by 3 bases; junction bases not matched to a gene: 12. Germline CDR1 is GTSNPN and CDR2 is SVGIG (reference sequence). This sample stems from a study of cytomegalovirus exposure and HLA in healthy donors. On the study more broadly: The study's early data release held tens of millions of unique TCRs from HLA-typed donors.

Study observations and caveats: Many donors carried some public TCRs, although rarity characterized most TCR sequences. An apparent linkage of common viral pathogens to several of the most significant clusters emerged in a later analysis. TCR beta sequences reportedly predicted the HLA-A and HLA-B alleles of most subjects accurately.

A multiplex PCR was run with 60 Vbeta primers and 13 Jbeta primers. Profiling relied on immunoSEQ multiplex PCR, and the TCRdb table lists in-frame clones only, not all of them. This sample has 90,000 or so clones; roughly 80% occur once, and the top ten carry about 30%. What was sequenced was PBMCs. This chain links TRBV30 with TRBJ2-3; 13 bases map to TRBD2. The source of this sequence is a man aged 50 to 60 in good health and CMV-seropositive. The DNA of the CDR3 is TGTGCCTGGAGTGTACGCGAATGGACTAGCGGGAGTATGACAGATACGCAGTATTTT. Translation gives CAWSVREWTSGSMTDTQYF.